The 5 T cell receptor beta chains listed next were all sequenced from one sample in a study of siplizumab effects on memory and regulatory T cells. Profiling relied on immunoSEQ multiplex PCR, and the TCRdb table lists in-frame clones only, not all of them. This table has about 72,000 clones, 91% appearing once. The source material was CD8+ T cells sorted from blood. The source is a human donor in good health.

The chain is built from TRBV9 and TRBJ2-7, with 7 nucleotides matching TRBD2. The germline V gene has CDR1 SGDLS and CDR2 YYNGEE. Losses at the gene ends were 3 bases for V and 1 base for J; bases not matched to a gene: 7. CDR3 length: 15 residues. As DNA, the CDR3 is TGTGCCAGCAGCGCCCTAGCTAGCGGATCCTACGAGCAGTACTTC. Translating gives CASSALASGSYEQYF.

V gene TRBV29-1 combines with J gene TRBJ2-6; D gene ambiguous. This CDR3 is built from 17 residues. CDR1 is SQVTM, CDR2 ANQGSEA, per germline. V lost 0 bases to trimming and J lost 2 bases, with 14 bases between them. The CDR3 nucleotides read TGCAGCGTTGAAGATCACGGAGCCACGACTGGGGCCAACGTCCTGACTTTC. Protein: CSVEDHGATTGANVLTF.

The chain employs TRBV4-1 and TRBJ2-7, with 11 bases matching TRBD2. The CDR3 is 17 amino acids. V shed 0 bases and J 2 bases; nucleotides not matched to a gene: 6. Germline CDR1 is MGHRA and CDR2 is YSYEKL. The CDR3 DNA reads TGCGCCAGCAGCCAAGAGCCCTATAGCGGGAGGGCCTACGAGCAGTACTTC. This gives the protein CASSQEPYSGRAYEQYF.

The chain combines TRBV7-8 with TRBJ2-1, with 10 bases aligning to TRBD1. This CDR3 contains 16 residues. The V segment lost 3 bases and the J segment 5 bases; nucleotides outside the gene matches: 7. In germline, CDR1 is SGHVS, CDR2 FQNEAQ. The CDR3 DNA is TGTGCCAGCAGCTTGGAACCGGGACAGGGGAACAATGAGCAGTTCTTC. Encoded protein: CASSLEPGQGNNEQFF.

The chain combines TRBV7-6 with TRBJ2-3, with D possibly matching TRBD2 (6 bases). This CDR3 is 19 amino acids long. V was clipped by 5 bases and J by 0 bases, with 24 bases between them. Germline V gene data show CDR1 as SGHVS and CDR2 as FNYEAQ. The CDR3 loop reads CASSHLKAATSGSTDTQYF. In DNA form, the CDR3 reads TGTGCCAGCAGCCACTTAAAAGCTGCCACGAGCGGGAGCACAGATACGCAGTATTTT.